The present T cell receptor (beta chain) was sequenced within a study of graft-versus-host responses after intestinal transplantation (dated by TCRdb to the early 2020s). As for the study more broadly: The transplants that recipients received were multivisceral, liver-intestinal, or isolated intestinal. After intestinal transplantation, graft-versus-host and host-versus-graft alloreactive T cell clones were followed in the graft, circulation and bone marrow using bulk TCR-beta CDR3 sequencing. A cohort of under 30 intestinal transplant recipients, including one retransplant, was enrolled, and a few patients lacking pretransplant specimens were excluded. To identify alloreactive clones, pre-transplant mixed lymphocyte reaction products were sequenced and then compared with unstimulated pre-transplant donor and recipient T cells. Donor T cell macrochimerism was defined as a peak of at least 4% donor T cells among recipient peripheral blood mononuclear cells. Every recipient was given anti-thymocyte globulin induction, then maintenance tacrolimus and steroids for 2 to 3 years. Instead of going to the commercial service, samples from a few later patients were sequenced in-house on an Illumina MiSeq and processed with MiXCR. General study outcomes and caveats: GvH clones were found in recipient bone marrow, and some of the GvH clones appeared earlier in ileal mucosa or blood, which is consistent with an intestinal mucosal origin. Peak levels of circulating GvH clones were associated with declines in HvG clones early after transplant. The relatively low number and heterogeneity of intestinal transplant patients limited the conclusions. In the allografts of patients with donor T cell macrochimerism, GvH to HvG T cell clonal ratios were high.

Library preparation used the immunoSEQ multiplex PCR assay. For most patients, genomic DNA was isolated with the Qiagen DNeasy Blood and Tissue Kit and shipped frozen to Adaptive Biotechnologies for TCR sequencing. High-throughput TCR-beta CDR3 sequencing of genomic DNA from most patients was performed by Adaptive Biotechnologies. Per the source publication's procedure: Adaptive's ImmunoSEQ software supplied the TCR sequencing data for around 19 patients, while MiXCR and VDJtools were used to process a few other patients. To correct CD4 versus CD8 sorting errors, sequences present in both subsets at a frequency ratio below 5:1 were removed. CDR3 nucleotide sequences shared between donor and recipient were removed because the origin of such sequences could not be assigned. To be classed as alloreactive, a clone needed at least 2-fold expansion over unstimulated cells and a minimum CFSE-low frequency of 0.002% (template counts) or 0.001% (read counts). Mappable clones were those detected in sequenced pre-transplant spleen, lymph node, or MLR CFSE-low populations of the donor or recipient. Cumulative frequency of alloreactive clones was calculated as a percentage of all sequences weighted by copy number. In TCRdb, the immuneACCESS table is reduced to in-frame sequences with V and J assigned. These tables do not hold every clone; where another copy was compared, an unresolved V gene accounts for under half, and the others remain unexplained. V and J calls and clone size come straight from that table; D and trimming were deduced from the DNA. Recorded for this sample are 130,000 to 150,000 clones; around 90% of them occurred a single time. The ten largest clones add up to around 0.2% of the sample.

As for this clone: Its antigen is not yet known. One base away there is no much larger clone; base qualities are not given.

Its CDR3 holds 13 amino acids, cysteine through phenylalanine. Of all the DNA, just the CDR3 is kept, 39 bases in frame from base 1. The time point tag for this specimen amounts to: cells obtained before transplantation from donor or recipient. CD3+CD4+ and CD3+CD8+ populations were FACS-sorted from unstimulated pre-transplant donor and recipient cells taken from spleen or lymph nodes. Here the chain combines TRBV21-1 and TRBJ2-7; TRBD2 is taken as the D call from the table, unchecked against the DNA. TRBV21-1 is shown as a pseudogene. The receptor was derived from a human donor who received an intestinal transplant. The sample here was unstimulated CD4+ T cells sorted from spleen or lymph node cells, taken before intestinal transplant. The DNA reads TGTGCCAGCAGCAAAGTCCTAGCCCGCGAGCAGTACTTC. It is translated as CASSKVLAREQYF.